One and the same sample provided the 24 T cell receptor beta chains below, sequenced in a study of blood T cell repertoires in COVID-19. This table comes from immunoSEQ multiplex PCR, and its TCRdb copy is limited to in-frame clones, with some not included. The data contain 130,000 to 150,000 clones, about 80% of them singletons. Material: peripheral blood. The receptors derive from a man aged 65-85 years who had recovered from COVID-19.

The V gene is TRBV12-5, the J gene TRBJ1-4; 7 nucleotides agree with TRBD1. Trimming took 3 bases from V and 4 from J; bases not matched to a gene: 5. The CDR3 loop spans 15 amino acids. Per the germline V gene, CDR1 is LGHNT and CDR2 is FRNRAP. CDR3 residues: CASGLIQGYNEKLFF. The CDR3, as DNA: TGTGCTAGTGGTTTAATACAGGGGTATAATGAAAAACTGTTTTTT.

The rearrangement links TRBV4-1 to TRBJ1-1, with D unresolved. The CDR3 is 14 residues long. Per the germline V gene, CDR1 is MGHRA and CDR2 is YSYEKL. V was shortened by 3 bases and J by 11 bases, with 19 bases between the two germline ends. The CDR3 nucleotides are TGCGCCAGCAGCCAGGGCCCGGGATCTCGTGGGGCTTTCTTT. This sequence encodes CASSQGPGSRGAFF.

Concerning this clone itself: The germline gene is not matched at one end of the junction; a read error may be the cause. This chain links TRBV20-1 with TRBJ2-7; 16 nucleotides match TRBD2. The CDR3 loop spans 17 amino acids. CDR1 and CDR2 from the germline V gene are DFQATT and SNEGSKA (reference sequence). In DNA form, the CDR3 reads TGCAGTGCTAGTCTCGGGACTAGCGGGAGGGCCTCCCACGAGCAGTACTTC. Protein: CSASLGTSGRASHEQYF.

This chain joins TRBV3-1 (or the pseudogene TRBV3-2) and TRBJ1-1; TRBD1 might be the D (6 bases). Germline V gene sequence: CDR1 LGHDT, CDR2 YNNKEL (reference sequence). The CDR3 spans 20 residues. The V and J ends lost 0 bases and 1 base respectively, with 24 bases between them. CDR3 sequence: CASSQEQGRDQINTNTEAFF. The CDR3, as DNA: TGTGCCAGCAGCCAAGAGCAGGGGCGCGACCAAATAAATACGAACACTGAAGCTTTCTTT.

This clone appeared a few times. This chain links TRBV6-5 with TRBJ2-1; TRBD2 might be the D (7 bases). Germline V CDR1 and CDR2: MNHEY, SVGAGI. The V gene lost 4 bases and the J gene lost 12 bases, with 16 bases spanning the gap. The CDR3 covers 13 residues. CDR3 sequence reads: CASSFAGGATQFF. The CDR3 coding sequence is TGTGCCAGCAGTTTCGCTGGGGGGGCCACGCAGTTCTTC.

The chain employs TRBV3-1 (or the pseudogene TRBV3-2) and TRBJ1-2; a weak D match, TRBD1 (6 bases). From germline, CDR1 is LGHDT and CDR2 YNNKEL (reference sequence). CDR3 length: 12 residues. Trimming stripped 7 bases from V and 4 bases from J, with 10 bases between. In nucleotides, the CDR3 is TGTGCCAGCAAACAACAGGGCTATGGCTACACCTTC. Its translation is CASKQQGYGYTF.

The J gene is TRBJ1-2, the V gene TRBV4-3; D gene unclear. CDR1 and CDR2 (germline): LGHNA, YSLEER. The CDR3 has 16 amino acids. V dropped 1 base and J dropped 0 bases, with 12 bases sitting between them. The CDR3 reads CASSQGRRLANYGYTF. The CDR3 nucleotides are TGCGCCAGCAGCCAAGGGAGGAGACTAGCTAACTATGGCTACACCTTC.

The CDR3 protein is CAWRGTANTEAFF. CDR3 coding DNA: TGTGCCTGGAGGGGGACAGCGAACACTGAAGCTTTCTTT. V and J are TRBV30 and TRBJ1-1, with 7 bases fitting TRBD1. V lost 3 bases to trimming and J lost 1 base; unmatched junction nucleotides: 2. CDR1 and CDR2 from the germline V gene are GTSNPN and SVGIG (reference sequence). The CDR3 totals 13 residues. Using reference TRBV30 and TRBJ1-1 for the parts outside the CDR3, the full variable domain is SQTIHQWPATLVQPVGSPLSLECTVEGTSNPNLYWYRQAAGRGLQLLFYSVGIGQISSEVPQNLSASRPQDRQFILSSKKLLLSDSGFYLCAWRGTANTEAFFGQGTRLTVV.

The chain links TRBV5-1 to TRBJ2-1, with 11 bases fitting TRBD2. CDR3 length: 15 amino acids. The V gene's germline CDR1 is SGHRS and CDR2 YFSETQ. V was pared by 5 bases and J by 7 bases, with 8 bases of the junction left unmatched. The CDR3 protein is CASRPTSGRRNEQFF. In DNA, the CDR3 is TGCGCCAGCAGGCCCACTAGCGGGAGACGGAATGAGCAGTTCTTC.

Only a few counts were recorded for this clone. The rearrangement uses TRBV16 and TRBJ1-2; D call uncertain. V lost 0 bases and J lost 13, with 9 bases in between. Germline-derived CDR1 and CDR2 are KGHSY and FQNENV. The CDR3 runs 11 residues. The CDR3 region has the DNA TGTGCCAGCAGCCAATCGGAGAGGTGCACCTTC. Translated: CASSQSERCTF.

The chain has TRBV29-1 and TRBJ1-1; a weak D match, TRBD1 (6 bases). The germline V and J ends were trimmed by 7 bases and 5 bases, with 17 bases remaining between them. The CDR3 sequence is 13 residues long. Germline-derived CDR1 and CDR2 are SQVTM and ANQGSEA. CDR3 amino acids: CSARTAKGTEAFF. For the CDR3, the DNA is TGCAGCGCACGGACAGCCAAGGGGACTGAAGCTTTCTTT. Full variable domain (outside the CDR3, taken from reference TRBV29-1 and TRBJ1-1): SAVISQKPSRDICQRGTSLTIQCQVDSQVTMMFWYRQQPGQSLTLIATANQGSEATYESGFVIDKFPISRPNLTFSTLTVSNMSPEDSSIYLCSARTAKGTEAFFGQGTRLTVV.

The sample holds one count of this clone. The rearrangement joins TRBV2 to TRBJ2-7; the D gene is possibly TRBD1 (6 bases). The germline V gene encodes CDR1 SNHLY and CDR2 FYNNEI. V was trimmed by 5 bases and J by 3 bases, leaving 17 bases between them. The CDR3 covers 15 residues. In DNA, the CDR3 is TGTGCCAGCAGTCCTACTCCCGGGACAAACTACGAGCAGTACTTC. Translating gives CASSPTPGTNYEQYF.

This clone was seen a single time. V gene TRBV3-1 (or the pseudogene TRBV3-2) combines with J gene TRBJ2-1; 7 bases map to TRBD1. The V and J ends lost 6 bases and 7 bases, in that order; junction bases with no gene match: 12. The CDR3 spans 15 residues. From germline, CDR1 is LGHDT and CDR2 YNNKEL (reference sequence). The CDR3 loop is CASSPTGWARNEQFF. The CDR3 nucleotides read TGTGCCAGCAGTCCGACAGGGTGGGCGAGAAATGAGCAGTTCTTC.

The chain employs TRBV18 and TRBJ2-3, with 7 bases fitting TRBD2. CDR1 and CDR2 from the germline V gene are KGHSH and LQKENI. The V segment lost 0 bases and the J segment 0 bases; nucleotides outside the gene matches: 6. The CDR3 contains 17 residues. The CDR3 sequence: CASSPPGRALSTDTQYF. CDR3 in DNA: TGTGCCAGCTCACCACCGGGGAGGGCCCTCAGCACAGATACGCAGTATTTT.

This chain connects TRBV12-3 or TRBV12-4 to TRBJ2-1; 7 bases match TRBD2. The CDR3 length is 11 residues. V shed 6 bases, J shed 10 bases, and the junction held 3 bases outside the gene matches. The DNA of the CDR3 is TGTGCCAGCAGCTTGGGACTAGAGCAGTTCTTC. Protein sequence: CASSLGLEQFF.

This chain connects TRBV11-3 to TRBJ2-7; 7 bases are shared with TRBD1. The CDR3 spans 15 residues. J was trimmed by 0 bases and V by 5 bases; bases with no gene match: 7. Per the germline V gene, CDR1 is SGHNT and CDR2 is YENEEA. For the CDR3, the DNA is TGTGCCAGCAGCATCCGGACAGGAAGCTCCTACGAGCAGTACTTC. Translated, it gives CASSIRTGSSYEQYF.

The chain couples TRBV5-1 to TRBJ2-2; D perhaps matches TRBD2 (6 bases). This CDR3 comprises 16 residues. In germline, CDR1 is SGHRS, CDR2 YFSETQ. V lost 0 bases and J lost 4, with 13 bases in between. The CDR3 sequence is CASSLATREGTGELFF. CDR3 coding DNA: TGCGCCAGCAGCTTGGCAACGCGGGAAGGCACCGGGGAGCTGTTTTTT.

CDR3 nucleotides: TGTGCCAGCAGGAGGGACAGTCGAAACACCGGGGAGCTGTTTTTT. Translating it yields CASRRDSRNTGELFF. The J gene is TRBJ2-2, the V gene TRBV7-3, with 7 bases fitting TRBD1. This CDR3 comprises 15 residues. Trimming at V came to 6 bases and at J to 2 bases, leaving 6 bases not matched to a gene. CDR1 is SGHTA, CDR2 FQGTGA, per germline.

This clone came up once. Other nucleotide sequences in the sample specify the same CDR3. The gene calls are TRBV5-1 and TRBJ2-5; 9 bases align to TRBD2. Germline loops: CDR1 SGHRS, CDR2 YFSETQ. The V gene end was trimmed by 3 bases and the J gene end by 4 bases; junction bases not matched to a gene: 13. The CDR3 sequence is 17 residues long. CDR3 protein: CASSYSILAGGVETQYF. CDR3 sequence (DNA): TGCGCCAGCAGCTACTCAATTCTCGCGGGGGGGGTAGAGACCCAGTACTTC.

The table lists this clone with a count of one. This sequence joins TRBV6-5 and TRBJ2-1; 8 nucleotides agree with TRBD2. Germline V lookup: CDR1 MNHEY, CDR2 SVGAGI. V dropped 6 bases and J dropped 0; count of bases not matched to a gene: 4. The CDR3 is made up of 15 amino acids. CDR3 in amino acids: CASSGGVGSYNEQFF. CDR3 in DNA: TGTGCCAGCAGCGGGGGGGTGGGCTCCTACAATGAGCAGTTCTTC.

This clone appeared a few times. The chain employs TRBV6-6 and TRBJ2-7; D unresolved. The CDR3 is made up of 12 amino acids. Per the germline V gene, CDR1 is MNHNY and CDR2 is SVGAGI (reference sequence). The V end lost 2 bases, the J end lost 3 bases, and 5 bases lay between the germline ends. CDR3 sequence reads: CASSYSDYEQYF. The DNA of the CDR3 is TGTGCCAGCAGTTACAGCGACTACGAGCAGTACTTC.

DNA of the CDR3: TGTGCCAGCAGCACGCGTGGTACAGGGGGCGATGGCTACACCTTC. Its protein product is CASSTRGTGGDGYTF. This chain joins TRBV13 and TRBJ1-2; 9 bases are a match to TRBD1. The J segment lost 6 bases and the V segment lost 5 bases, leaving 10 bases of the junction unmatched. The V gene's germline CDR1 is PRHDT and CDR2 FYEKMQ (reference sequence). CDR3 size: 15 residues.

The chain uses TRBV3-1 (or the pseudogene TRBV3-2) and TRBJ2-7; 7 bases agree with TRBD1. The junction had 3 bases not matched to a gene; V was cut back by 2 bases and J by 2 bases. Germline V gene data show CDR1 as LGHDT and CDR2 as YNNKEL (reference sequence). This CDR3 has 14 residues. CDR3 loop: CASSQRQGAYEQYF. As DNA, the CDR3 is TGTGCCAGCAGCCAACGACAGGGTGCCTACGAGCAGTACTTC.

V is TRBV12-3 or TRBV12-4 and J is TRBJ1-6; TRBD1 might be the D (6 bases). V shed 3 bases and J shed 11 bases, with 11 bases lying between them. This CDR3 spans 13 amino acids. The CDR3 DNA reads as TGTGCCAGCAGTTTGGGTCAGGGGACACCCCTCCACTTT. Translation gives CASSLGQGTPLHF.